This section outlines one TCR beta chain sequence together with its context. Its antigen is undetermined. This entry belongs to a study of beta chain features in type 1 diabetes. Study context: Summed over all samples, the examined sorted cells came to roughly 110 million.

J gave up 1 base and V 1 base, and 6 bases lay outside the gene matches. The CDR3 extends over 18 amino acids. Germline V CDR1 and CDR2: SGHAT, FQNNGV. Expressed TCRB transcripts were sequenced after all isolated RNA was converted to cDNA. Produced via immunoSEQ multiplex PCR; TCRdb's table is partial and in-frame only. The sample has over 600,000 clones; under 15% are singletons. The authors sorted CD4+ naive, central memory, regulatory and stem cell-like memory cells via CD45RO/CCR7/CD25/CD127/CD95/CD27. Study observations and caveats: Significant though moderate, a shortening of TCRB CDR3s appeared in all four CD4+ subsets of Type 1 diabetes patients.

The clonotype originates from a man younger than 40 with type 1 diabetes. V is TRBV11-2 and J is TRBJ2-3, with 12 bases identical to TRBD2. The specimen sequenced was naive CD4+ T cells from blood. CDR3 DNA sequence: TGTGCCAGCAGCTTAGGGCCTAGCGGGGGGGCCGGCACAGATACGCAGTATTTT. Translation gives CASSLGPSGGAGTDTQYF.